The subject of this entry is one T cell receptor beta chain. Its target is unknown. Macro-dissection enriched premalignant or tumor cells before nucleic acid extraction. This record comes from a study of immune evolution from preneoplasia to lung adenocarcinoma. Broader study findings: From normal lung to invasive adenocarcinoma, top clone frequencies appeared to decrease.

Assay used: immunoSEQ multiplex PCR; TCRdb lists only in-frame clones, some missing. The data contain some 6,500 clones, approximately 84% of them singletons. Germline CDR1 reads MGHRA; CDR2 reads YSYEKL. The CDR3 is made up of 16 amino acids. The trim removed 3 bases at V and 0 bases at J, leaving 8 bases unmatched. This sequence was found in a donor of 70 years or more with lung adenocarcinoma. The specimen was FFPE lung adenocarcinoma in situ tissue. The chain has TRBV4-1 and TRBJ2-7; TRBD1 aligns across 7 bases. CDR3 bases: TGCGCCAGCAGCCATTCCCCCGGGACAGCCTCCTACGAGCAGTACTTC. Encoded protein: CASSHSPGTASYEQYF.